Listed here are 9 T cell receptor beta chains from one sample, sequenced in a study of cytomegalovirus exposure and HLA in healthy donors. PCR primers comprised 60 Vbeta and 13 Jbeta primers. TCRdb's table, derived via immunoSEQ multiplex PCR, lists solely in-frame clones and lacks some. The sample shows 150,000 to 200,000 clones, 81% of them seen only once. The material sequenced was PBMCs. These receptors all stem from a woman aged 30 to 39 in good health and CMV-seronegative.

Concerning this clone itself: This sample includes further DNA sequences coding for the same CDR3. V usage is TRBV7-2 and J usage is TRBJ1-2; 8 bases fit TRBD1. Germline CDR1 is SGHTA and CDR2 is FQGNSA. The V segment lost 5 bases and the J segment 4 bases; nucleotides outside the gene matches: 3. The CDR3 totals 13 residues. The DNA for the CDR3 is TGTGCCAGCAGCGTGGACAGGGTCTATGGCTACACCTTC. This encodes CASSVDRVYGYTF. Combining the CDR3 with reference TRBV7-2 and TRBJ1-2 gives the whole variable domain GAGVSQSPSNKVTEKGKDVELRCDPISGHTALYWYRQSLGQGLEFLIYFQGNSAPDKSGLPSDRFSAERTGGSVSTLTIQRTQQEDSAVYLCASSVDRVYGYTFGSGTRLTVV.

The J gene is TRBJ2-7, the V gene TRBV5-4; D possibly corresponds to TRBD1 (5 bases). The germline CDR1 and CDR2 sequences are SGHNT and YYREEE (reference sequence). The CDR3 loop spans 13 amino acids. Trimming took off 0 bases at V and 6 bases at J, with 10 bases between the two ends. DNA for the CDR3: TGTGCCAGCAGCTTGGGACAGAGTCCCGAGCAGTACTTC. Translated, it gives CASSLGQSPEQYF.

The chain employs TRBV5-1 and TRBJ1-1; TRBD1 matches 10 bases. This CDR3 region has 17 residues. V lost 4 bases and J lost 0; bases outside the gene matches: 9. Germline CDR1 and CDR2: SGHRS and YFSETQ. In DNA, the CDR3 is TGCGCCAGCAGCCCGTTGGACAGGGGGTCGGTGAACACTGAAGCTTTCTTT. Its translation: CASSPLDRGSVNTEAFF. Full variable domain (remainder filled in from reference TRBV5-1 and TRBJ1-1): KAGVTQTPRYLIKTRGQQVTLSCSPISGHRSVSWYQQTPGQGLQFLFEYFSETQRNKGNFPGRFSGRQFSNSRSEMNVSTLELGDSALYLCASSPLDRGSVNTEAFFGQGTRLTVV.

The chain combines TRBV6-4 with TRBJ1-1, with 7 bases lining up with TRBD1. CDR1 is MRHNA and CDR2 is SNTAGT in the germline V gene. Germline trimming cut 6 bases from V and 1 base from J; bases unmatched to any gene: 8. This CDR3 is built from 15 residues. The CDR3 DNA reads TGTGCCAGCAGGCCCGGGACAGACCAGAACACTGAAGCTTTCTTT. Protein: CASRPGTDQNTEAFF.

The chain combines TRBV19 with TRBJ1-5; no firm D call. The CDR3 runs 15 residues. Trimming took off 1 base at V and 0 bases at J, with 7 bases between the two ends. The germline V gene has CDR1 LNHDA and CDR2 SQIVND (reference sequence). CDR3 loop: CASSIAVNSNQPQHF. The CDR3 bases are TGTGCCAGTAGTATAGCCGTAAATAGCAATCAGCCCCAGCATTTT.

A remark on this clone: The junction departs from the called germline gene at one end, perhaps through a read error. The CDR3 DNA reads as TGCGCCAGAAGACCCTATGGGGCCAAAAACAGTCAGTACTTC. Translated: CARRPYGAKNSQYF. This chain links TRBV10-1 with TRBJ2-4; tentatively, D is TRBD1 (5 bases). Per the germline V gene, CDR1 is WNHNN and CDR2 is SYGVQD (reference sequence). This CDR3 region has 14 residues.

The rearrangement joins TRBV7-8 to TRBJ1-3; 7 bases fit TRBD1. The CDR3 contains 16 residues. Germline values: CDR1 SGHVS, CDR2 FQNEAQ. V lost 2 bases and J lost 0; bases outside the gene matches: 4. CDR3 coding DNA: TGTGCCAGCAGCTTACGACAGGGCCTCTCTGGAAACACCATATATTTT. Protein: CASSLRQGLSGNTIYF. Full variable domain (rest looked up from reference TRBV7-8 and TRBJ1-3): GAGVSQSPRYKVAKRGQDVALRCDPISGHVSLFWYQQALGQGPEFLTYFQNEAQLDKSGLPSDRFFAERPEGSVSTLKIQRTQQEDSAVYLCASSLRQGLSGNTIYFGEGSWLTVV.

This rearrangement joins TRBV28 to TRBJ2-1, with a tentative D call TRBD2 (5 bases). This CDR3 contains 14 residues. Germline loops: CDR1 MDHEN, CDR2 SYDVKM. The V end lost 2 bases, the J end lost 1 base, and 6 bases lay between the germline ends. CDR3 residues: CASSLPGSYNEQFF. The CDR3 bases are TGTGCCAGCAGTTTACCGGGATCCTACAATGAGCAGTTCTTC.

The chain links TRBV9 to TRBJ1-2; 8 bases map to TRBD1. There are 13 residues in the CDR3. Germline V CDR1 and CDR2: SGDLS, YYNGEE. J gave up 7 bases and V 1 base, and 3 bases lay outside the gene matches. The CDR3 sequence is CASSVQGAVGYTF. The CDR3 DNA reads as TGTGCCAGCAGCGTACAGGGGGCGGTTGGCTACACCTTC.